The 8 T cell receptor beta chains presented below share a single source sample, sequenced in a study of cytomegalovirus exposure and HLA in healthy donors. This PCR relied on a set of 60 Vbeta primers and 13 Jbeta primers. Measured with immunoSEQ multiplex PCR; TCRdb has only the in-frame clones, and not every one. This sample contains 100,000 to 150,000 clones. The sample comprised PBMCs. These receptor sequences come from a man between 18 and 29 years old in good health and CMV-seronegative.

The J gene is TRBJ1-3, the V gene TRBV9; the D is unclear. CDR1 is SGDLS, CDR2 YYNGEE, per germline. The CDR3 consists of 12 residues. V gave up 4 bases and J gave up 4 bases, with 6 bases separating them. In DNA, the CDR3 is TGTGCCAGCAGCTCCCTCGGAAACACCATATATTTT. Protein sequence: CASSSLGNTIYF.

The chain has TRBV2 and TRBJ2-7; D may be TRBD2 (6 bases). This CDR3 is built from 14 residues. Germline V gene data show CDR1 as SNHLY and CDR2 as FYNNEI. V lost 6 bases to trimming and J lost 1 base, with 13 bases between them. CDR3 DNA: TGTGCCAGCAGGGGTCCCGGGGGATCCTACGAGCAGTACTTC. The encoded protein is CASRGPGGSYEQYF. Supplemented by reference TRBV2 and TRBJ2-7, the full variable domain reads EPEVTQTPSHQVTQMGQEVILRCVPISNHLYFYWYRQILGQKVEFLVSFYNNEISEKSEIFDDQFSVERPDGSNFTLKIRSTKLEDSAMYFCASRGPGGSYEQYFGPGTRLTVT.

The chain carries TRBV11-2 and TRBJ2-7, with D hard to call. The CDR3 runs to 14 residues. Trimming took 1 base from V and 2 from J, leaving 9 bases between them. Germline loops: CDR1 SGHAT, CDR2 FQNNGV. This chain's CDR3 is CASSLGAATYEQYF. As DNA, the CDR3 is TGTGCCAGCAGCTTAGGTGCGGCTACCTACGAGCAGTACTTC.

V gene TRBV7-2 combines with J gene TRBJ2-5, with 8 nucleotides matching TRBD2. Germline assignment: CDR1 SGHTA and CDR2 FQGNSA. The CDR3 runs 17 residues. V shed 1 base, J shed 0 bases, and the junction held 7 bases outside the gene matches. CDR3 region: CASSLDLAGGHQETQYF. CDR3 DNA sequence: TGTGCCAGCAGCTTAGATCTGGCGGGGGGACACCAAGAGACCCAGTACTTC.

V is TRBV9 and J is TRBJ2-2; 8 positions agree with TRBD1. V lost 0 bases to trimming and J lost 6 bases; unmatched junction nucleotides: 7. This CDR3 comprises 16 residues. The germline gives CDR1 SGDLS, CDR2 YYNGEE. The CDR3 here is CASSVGVQGAAGELFF. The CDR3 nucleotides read TGTGCCAGCAGCGTAGGAGTTCAGGGGGCGGCCGGGGAGCTGTTTTTT. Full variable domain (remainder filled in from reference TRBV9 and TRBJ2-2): DSGVTQTPKHLITATGQRVTLRCSPRSGDLSVYWYQQSLDQGLQFLIQYYNGEERAKGNILERFSAQQFPDLHSELNLSSLELGDSALYFCASSVGVQGAAGELFFGEGSRLTVL.

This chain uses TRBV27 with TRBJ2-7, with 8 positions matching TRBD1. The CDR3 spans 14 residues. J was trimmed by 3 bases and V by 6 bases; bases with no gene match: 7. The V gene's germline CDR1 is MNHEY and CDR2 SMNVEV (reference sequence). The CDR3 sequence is CASRPRDRYYEQYF. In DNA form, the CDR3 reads TGTGCCAGCAGACCCCGGGACAGGTACTACGAGCAGTACTTC.

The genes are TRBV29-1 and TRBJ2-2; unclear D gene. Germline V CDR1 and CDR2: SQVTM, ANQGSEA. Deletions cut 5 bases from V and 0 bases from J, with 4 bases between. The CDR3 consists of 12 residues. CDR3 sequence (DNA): TGCAGCGTTTCCGCGAACACCGGGGAGCTGTTTTTT. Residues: CSVSANTGELFF.

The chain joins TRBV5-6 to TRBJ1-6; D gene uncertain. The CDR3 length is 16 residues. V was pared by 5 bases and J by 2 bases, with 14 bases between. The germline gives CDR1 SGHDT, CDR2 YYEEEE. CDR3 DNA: TGTGCCAGCAGTCTTACACGGGAGCCCTATAATTCACCCCTCCACTTT. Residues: CASSLTREPYNSPLHF.